This T cell receptor (beta chain) is from a study of T-cell memory formation after mild COVID-19. Regarding the study as a whole: Prior to infection, memory already included some responding clones, suggesting cross-reactive memory joined.

TCRdb re-called the 5' RACE reads with MiXCR, one entry per CDR3 protein. The sample yields about 340,000 distinct CDR3 sequences, approximately 13% seen once. With regard to this clonotype: What it binds is unknown.

V lost 1 base and J lost 4, with 7 bases in between. This CDR3 is 13 amino acids long. Germline lookup yields CDR1 SGDLS and CDR2 YYNGEE. This TCR derives from a man in his late teens or twenties who had mild COVID-19 (a few samples of this study predate the infection). Cell type and time point are not known. The genes are TRBV9 and TRBJ2-3; D remains ambiguous. Sequenced sample: PBMCs or a T cell subset sorted from them (not recorded which). CDR3 residues: CASSVRPADTQYF. DNA for the CDR3: TGTGCCAGCAGCGTAAGGCCAGCAGATACGCAGTATTTT.